The 7 T cell receptor beta chains below come from one sample, sequenced in a study of blood T cells in healthy people across ages. Primers used in a second PCR of roughly 7 to 11 cycles were a sample-barcoded 5' primer and a J-beta primer mix. TCRdb re-called the 5' RACE reads through MiXCR, storing one row per CDR3 protein. The table shows some 1,000,000 distinct CDR3 sequences, with under 30% occurring only once. These data are also associated with another study on T cells of mothers and their children.

What was sequenced was blood. Receptors were obtained from a girl aged 2 to 9 in good health.

This chain links TRBV5-1 with TRBJ2-5; TRBD1 matches 7 bases. V lost 0 bases to trimming and J lost 5 bases; unmatched junction nucleotides: 10. This CDR3 region has 16 residues. CDR1 is SGHRS and CDR2 is YFSETQ in the germline V gene. CDR3 sequence reads: CASSLARLQGQETQYF. CDR3 DNA sequence: TGCGCCAGCAGCTTGGCGCGATTACAGGGGCAGGAGACCCAGTACTTC.

The J gene is TRBJ2-5, the V gene TRBV5-4, with D possibly being TRBD2 (5 bases). There are 13 residues in the CDR3. CDR1 is SGHNT, CDR2 YYREEE, per germline (reference sequence). Trimming stripped 4 bases from V and 5 bases from J, with 12 bases between. The CDR3 DNA reads TGTGCCAGCAGCCCGGAGGATTGGGAGACCCAGTACTTC. Protein sequence: CASSPEDWETQYF.

This chain joins TRBV27 and TRBJ2-7; possibly TRBD1 for D (5 bases). The DNA matches TRBJ2-1 better at its end, which makes the J call doubtful. Germline V gives CDR1 MNHEY, CDR2 SMNVEV (reference sequence). CDR3 length: 15 amino acids. The chain's CDR3 is CASSWLSERGNEQFF. The CDR3 DNA reads as TGTGCCAGCAGTTGGCTCTCAGAAAGGGGCAATGAGCAGTTCTTC.

This clonotype has more than one count but fewer than ten. The J gene is TRBJ1-2, the V gene TRBV20-1; D is perhaps TRBD1 (6 bases). CDR1 is DFQATT and CDR2 is SNEGSKA in the germline V gene (reference sequence). The CDR3 runs 15 residues. V was cut by 3 bases and J by 0 bases, with 14 bases left in between. CDR3 amino acids: CSASGGHLANYGYTF. As DNA, the CDR3 is TGCAGTGCTAGCGGGGGACACTTAGCTAACTATGGCTACACCTTC.

The chain is built from TRBV27 and TRBJ2-7, with D uncertain. Germline V gene data show CDR1 as MNHEY and CDR2 as SMNVEV (reference sequence). Trimming removed 0 bases at V and 0 bases at J, with 12 bases between. The CDR3 runs to 16 residues. CDR3 DNA sequence: TGTGCCAGCAGTTTATCCGTACCGTTCTTCTCCTACGAGCAGTACTTC. This encodes CASSLSVPFFSYEQYF.

This rearrangement joins TRBV14 to TRBJ2-1; possibly TRBD1 or TRBD2 for D (6 bases each). Deletions cut 1 base from V and 15 bases from J, with 16 bases between. The CDR3 spans 13 residues. Germline V gene lookup returns CDR1 SGHDN and CDR2 FVKESK. The CDR3 protein is CASSQAATGASFF. In DNA form, the CDR3 reads TGTGCCAGCAGCCAAGCTGCGACGGGGGCCTCGTTCTTC.

The sample holds a few counts of this clonotype. The V and J genes are TRBV20-1 and TRBJ2-5; D tentatively reads TRBD1 or TRBD2 (6 bases each). Trimming left V 2 bases short and J 4 bases short, with 14 bases between. Germline V gene data show CDR1 as DFQATT and CDR2 as SNEGSKA (reference sequence). The CDR3 length is 14 residues. DNA of the CDR3: TGCAGTGCTAGAATAATAGGAGGGGGAGAGACCCAGTACTTC. Translation gives CSARIIGGGETQYF.